This TCR beta chain was identified during a study of blood T cell repertoires in COVID-19. Study information: Sources were T cells, B-cell-depleted T cells, or PBMCs; the material itself was cDNA or gDNA.

Per the study methods: The assay estimated nucleated cells by amplifying reference gene primers. Produced via immunoSEQ multiplex PCR; TCRdb's table is partial and in-frame only. V, J and clone size derive from that table, while D and trimming were established from the DNA sequence. There are around 500,000 clones in the sample; 80% to 90% occur only once, and approximately 2.9% lies in the top ten. This clone came up a few times. V gave up 7 bases and J gave up 9 bases; unmatched junction bases: 11. From germline, CDR1 is LNHDA and CDR2 SQIVND (reference sequence). The CDR3 has 14 amino acids. V usage is TRBV19 and J usage is TRBJ1-2, with 10 nucleotides matching TRBD1. The source is a human donor in a cohort sampled during active COVID-19. The specimen sequenced was peripheral blood. In DNA form, the CDR3 reads TGTGCCAGTAAGGTAGAGACGACAGGGGGCCGCTACACCTTC. Translation: CASKVETTGGRYTF.